This T cell receptor (beta chain) derives from a study of blood T cell repertoires in COVID-19 (dated by TCRdb to 2018 to 2021). About the study as a whole: Collaborator samples came from the United States, Italy and Spain and covered acute and convalescent phases of COVID-19. Nearly every sample came with metadata listing a de-identified subject ID, COVID-19 status, age in years and sex. Subjects who had been exposed to COVID-19, were actively infected with it, or had recovered from it provided the deeply sampled blood TCRbeta repertoires that made up the dataset. The prospective study material was composed of cDNA or gDNA derived from T cells, B-cell-depleted T cells, or PBMCs. The samples were drawn from the first 160 participants of the ongoing ImmuneRACE study and from 1,254 subjects provided by 6 global collaborators. Where available, HLA class I and class II types were obtained from metadata supplied by the sample provider rather than from assay-based typing. The repertoires were released in a freely available public database meant as a resource for research on the immune response to SARS-CoV-2. General conclusions and limits of the study: The quantity of clinical and demographic metadata differed by source and by participant and was supplied without curation.

Notes on this clone: Its antigen specificity is not known. Qualities for individual bases were not recorded, and no much larger clone is one base off. The same CDR3 also results from other DNA sequences found in this sample.

TCRbeta CDR3 regions were amplified from genomic DNA by means of the immunoSEQ Assay, a bias-controlled multiplex PCR. Per the authors' processing: The number of nucleated cells in each sample was estimated by amplification of reference gene primers within the assay. Sequence reads were collapsed and filtered to measure the absolute abundance of every unique TCRbeta CDR3 rearrangement. Productive Simpson clonality was computed per sample as the square root of Simpson's diversity index over productive rearrangements. TCRdb's version of the immuneACCESS table is confined to in-frame rearrangements and falls short of the full clone set. An unresolved V gene accounts for under half of the shortfall where checked; the remainder is of unknown origin. The D gene and trimming were derived from the DNA, and the V and J assignments and clone size from that table. A total of a few hundred thousand clones appear in this sample, 80% to 95% of them only once. The ten top clones hold around 0.94% of the sample.

The CDR3 covers 13 residues, taking in both the cysteine and the phenylalanine. The sequence is cut down to CDR3 DNA, 39 bases in frame from base 1. Reading the germline V gene gives CDR1 SQVTM and CDR2 ANQGSEA. V is shortened by 3 bases, J by 3 bases, and the region joining them spans 9 bases. Participants in the prospective study were enrolled through a virtual design, were aged roughly 18 to 100 years, and lived in roughly 24 United States geographic areas. In the prospective study, participants were assigned to cohorts based on the clinical history participants reported in a screening survey and a study questionnaire. Exposed participants had been in contact, within 2 weeks of entering the study, with a person who had a PCR-confirmed or clinician-diagnosed case of COVID-19. In the prospective study, whole blood, serum and a nasopharyngeal or oropharyngeal swab were collected from each participant by mobile phlebotomists. Prospective study participants could optionally give additional blood draws and questionnaires over a roughly two-month period. Before DNA extraction, blood samples from the prospective study were shipped at room temperature or frozen.

The sequence links TRBV29-1 to TRBJ1-5; TRBD1 could be the D gene, as 5 bases match. The sequenced material came from PBMCs or T cells enriched from blood (not recorded which). The clonotype originates from a woman in her 40s who had been exposed to COVID-19. This receptor has the CDR3 CSVDQGPNQPQHF. Read as DNA, the sequence is TGCAGCGTTGATCAGGGCCCCAATCAGCCCCAGCATTTT.